The present T cell receptor (beta chain) was sequenced within a study of blood T cell repertoires in COVID-19. Authors' data handling: For nucleated cells, counts were estimated from reference gene primer amplification. Assay used: immunoSEQ multiplex PCR; TCRdb lists only in-frame clones, some missing. V and J calls plus clone size are reproduced from that table; the DNA served to infer D and trimming. The sample includes around 360,000 clones, approximately 87% seen only once; the top ten take roughly 10%. CDR3 length: 15 residues. Trimming took 3 bases from V and 6 from J, leaving 14 bases between them. Germline V gene lookup returns CDR1 SGHTA and CDR2 FQGNSA.

This receptor was identified in a woman aged 30 to 39 with COVID-19, enrolled during active disease. This sequence joins TRBV7-2 and TRBJ2-2; D may be TRBD2 (7 bases). The specimen sequenced was peripheral blood. The CDR3 region has the DNA TGTGCCAGCAGCTTGATTACAGGGAGGGCCGGGGAGCTGTTTTTT. It translates to CASSLITGRAGELFF.